The T cell receptor (beta chain) described here comes from a study of blood T cell repertoires in COVID-19. Whole-study context: The cDNA or gDNA used as material had been derived from T cells, B-cell-depleted T cells, or PBMCs.

This CDR3 spans 15 amino acids. Germline CDR1 SGHDN, CDR2 FVKESK. V was clipped by 3 bases and J by 4 bases; unmatched bases: 3. Per the original methods: Amplified reference gene primers provided the basis for estimating nucleated cell counts. Profiled with immunoSEQ multiplex PCR; TCRdb holds only in-frame clones, not every one. Clonal size and the V and J genes are those of that table, whereas D and trimming came from the DNA. The sample lists some 17,000 clones, around 90% seen once, with less than 20% in the top ten. The J gene is TRBJ2-1, the V gene TRBV14; 10 positions match TRBD2. The sequenced sample consisted of peripheral blood. The clonotype comes from a man aged 45 to 65 with active COVID-19. The CDR3 nucleotides read TGTGCCAGCAGCCAGCTAGCGGGAGCTTACAATGAGCAGTTCTTC. It translates to CASSQLAGAYNEQFF.